Shown below are 17 T cell receptor beta chains from a single sample sequenced in a study of response to subunit inactivated influenza vaccine. TCRdb fed the RT-PCR reads into MiXCR, producing one record per CDR3 protein. The data hold 150,000 to 200,000 distinct CDR3 sequences, with less than 15% observed a single time. These data are also associated with another study on T cells expressing NK-cell markers. This second study notes: Beta-chain TCR cDNA was generated via 5'RACE template switching with UMIs.

Source: CD8+ T cells sorted from PBMCs, taken approximately 13 days after vaccination. The receptors come from a man between 50 and 59 years old who received an inactivated influenza vaccine.

With regard to this clonotype: The junction differs from germline at one of its ends, possibly a read error. The chain recombines TRBV7-2 with TRBJ2-5; 7 bases map to TRBD1. CDR3 length: 15 amino acids. CDR1 and CDR2 (germline): SGHTA, FQGNSA. The DNA for the CDR3 is TGTGCCAGCGGCTTAACAGGGGCGGCGTGGGAGACCCAGTACTTC. Its translation is CASGLTGAAWETQYF.

This rearrangement joins TRBV6-1 to TRBJ2-6; D may be TRBD2 (5 bases). This CDR3 is built from 19 residues. V shed 6 bases and J shed 2 bases, with 23 bases lying between them. The germline gives CDR1 MNHNS, CDR2 SASEGT. The CDR3 DNA follows: TGTGCCAGCAGAAAGTGGATTCCCCGGGAAAGAACTGGGGCCAACGTCCTGACTTTC. It specifies CASRKWIPRERTGANVLTF.

Only a few counts were recorded for this clonotype. J is TRBJ2-7 and V is TRBV5-5, with a weak D call TRBD1 (6 bases). The CDR3 sequence is 14 residues long. Germline V gene lookup returns CDR1 SGHKS and CDR2 YYEKEE (reference sequence). V lost 1 base and J 1 base, leaving 9 bases between the germline ends. The CDR3 protein is CASSLSGQSYEQYF. CDR3 coding DNA: TGTGCCAGCAGCTTGTCCGGACAGTCCTACGAGCAGTACTTC.

This chain connects TRBV18 to TRBJ2-1; 8 bases are shared with TRBD1. V shed 3 bases, J shed 7 bases, and the junction held 5 bases outside the gene matches. The CDR3 is 14 residues long. CDR1 and CDR2 from the germline V gene are KGHSH and LQKENI. The chain's CDR3 is CASSPVDRVNEQFF. CDR3 DNA: TGTGCCAGCTCACCTGTGGACAGGGTAAATGAGCAGTTCTTC.

Only a few counts were recorded for this clonotype. The chain joins TRBV12-3 or TRBV12-4 to TRBJ2-7; D possibly uses TRBD1 or TRBD2 (5 bases each). The V end was cut by 8 bases, the J end by 12 bases, with 11 bases between. The CDR3 loop spans 9 amino acids. The CDR3 DNA sequence: TGTGCCAGCCTCTTGGGGGTGTACTTC. Residues: CASLLGVYF.

This chain connects TRBV30 to TRBJ2-2, with D hard to call. V shed 2 bases and J shed 0 bases, with 4 bases lying between them. The CDR3 runs 13 residues. CDR1 and CDR2 (germline): GTSNPN, SVGIG (reference sequence). CDR3 loop: CAWSSSNTGELFF. CDR3 coding DNA: TGTGCCTGGAGTAGTTCGAACACCGGGGAGCTGTTTTTT.

In this sample, this clonotype turned up many times. The J gene is TRBJ2-1, the V gene TRBV5-1; 7 nucleotides align to TRBD2. J was trimmed by 8 bases and V by 0 bases; bases with no gene match: 5. Looked up from germline, CDR1 is SGHRS and CDR2 is YFSETQ. There are 14 residues in the CDR3. CDR3 in DNA: TGCGCCAGCAGCTTGGGGGGAGGGCCCCATGAGCAGTTCTTC. Translated: CASSLGGGPHEQFF.

This chain uses TRBV7-7 with TRBJ2-5; 8 bases fit TRBD1. The CDR3 is made up of 16 amino acids. Per the germline V gene, CDR1 is SSHAT and CDR2 is FNYEAQ (reference sequence). V lost 3 bases and J lost 2; bases outside the gene matches: 8. CDR3 DNA: TGTGCCAGCAGCTTGGCGACCGGGACAGGTCAAGAGACCCAGTACTTC. Its translation is CASSLATGTGQETQYF.

This clonotype was seen more than once but under ten times. The chain uses TRBV6-2 or TRBV6-3 and TRBJ2-7; D perhaps matches TRBD2 (5 bases). In germline, CDR1 is MNHEY, CDR2 SVGEGT. The CDR3 totals 16 residues. V dropped 2 bases and J dropped 0 bases, with 14 bases sitting between them. CDR3: CASSYRVGNPSYEQYF. CDR3 DNA sequence: TGTGCCAGCAGTTACCGGGTCGGGAATCCCTCCTACGAGCAGTACTTC.

This clonotype was observed a few times. The gene calls are TRBV6-2 or TRBV6-3 and TRBJ1-2; D unresolved. Germline CDR1 MNHEY, CDR2 SVGEGT. The CDR3 has 13 residues. V lost 6 bases and J lost 4, with 12 bases in between. CDR3 amino acids: CASRPREPYGYTF. CDR3 sequence (DNA): TGTGCCAGCAGACCTCGGGAGCCCTATGGCTACACCTTC.

This chain connects TRBV6-2 or TRBV6-3 to TRBJ1-5, with TRBD1 identical over 9 bases. The CDR3 extends over 15 amino acids. From germline, CDR1 is MNHEY and CDR2 SVGEGT. Trimming cost V 8 bases and J 6 bases; bases outside gene matches: 11. The CDR3 is CASGTRTGAVQPQHF. CDR3 bases: TGTGCCAGCGGCACGAGGACAGGGGCGGTTCAGCCCCAGCATTTT.

This clonotype appeared a few times. The CDR3 DNA follows: TGTGCCAGCCATGACGGAGAAAACATTCAGTACTTC. This gives the protein CASHDGENIQYF. V usage is TRBV18 and J usage is TRBJ2-4, with unresolved D. CDR1 is KGHSH and CDR2 is LQKENI in the germline V gene. The CDR3 has 12 residues. The V end was cut by 8 bases, the J end by 5 bases, with 10 bases between. Full variable domain (missing parts from reference TRBV18 and TRBJ2-4): NAGVMQNPRHLVRRRGQEARLRCSPMKGHSHVYWYRQLPEEGLKFMVYLQKENIIDESGMPKERFSAEFPKEGPSILRIQQVVRGDSAAYFCASHDGENIQYFGAGTRLSVL.

This clonotype was detected ten times or more. J is TRBJ1-1 and V is TRBV15; D may be TRBD1 (5 bases). V dropped 7 bases and J dropped 5 bases, with 11 bases sitting between them. The CDR3 consists of 12 residues. CDR1 is LNHNV, CDR2 YYDKDF, per germline (reference sequence). CDR3 coding DNA: TGTGCCACCACCCGGGACCGAACTGAAGCTTTCTTT. Its translation: CATTRDRTEAFF.

This clonotype was counted a few times. This rearrangement joins TRBV9 to TRBJ2-3, with 8 bases fitting TRBD2. The V gene's germline CDR1 is SGDLS and CDR2 YYNGEE. The CDR3 sequence is 16 residues long. V shed 4 bases and J 5 bases; nucleotides not matched to a gene: 12. CDR3 residues: CASSLHKESGRDTQYF. The CDR3 DNA is TGTGCCAGCAGCTTACATAAGGAGAGCGGGAGAGATACGCAGTATTTT.

In DNA, the CDR3 is TGTGCCAGCAGTTACCCGGGAGGGTTCGAGCAGTACTTC. It translates to CASSYPGGFEQYF. The chain couples TRBV27 to TRBJ2-7; 8 nucleotides match TRBD2. V dropped 4 bases and J dropped 6; count of bases not matched to a gene: 5. The germline V gene has CDR1 MNHEY and CDR2 SMNVEV (reference sequence). The CDR3 covers 13 residues.

The rearrangement uses TRBV12-3 or TRBV12-4 and TRBJ2-2; D is perhaps TRBD2 (6 bases). The length of the CDR3 is 15 residues. Trimming took 6 bases from V and 3 from J, leaving 14 bases between them. Here the CDR3 reads CASRHGEEYTGELFF. The CDR3 bases are TGTGCCAGCAGGCATGGGGAGGAGTACACCGGGGAGCTGTTTTTT.

The rearrangement uses TRBV20-1 and TRBJ2-7; D gene unclear. Germline loops: CDR1 DFQATT, CDR2 SNEGSKA (reference sequence). The CDR3 length is 14 residues. V was pared by 0 bases and J by 0 bases, with 9 bases between. DNA of the CDR3: TGCAGTGCTAGAGATCAAAGGCTCTCCTACGAGCAGTACTTC. Translating gives CSARDQRLSYEQYF.